This T cell receptor (beta chain) was recovered during a study of chemoradiotherapy in HPV16-positive cancers. Background on the study: A couple of HPV16-positive patients' cells yielded candidate HPV-specific clones and common motifs.

Note on this clone: Its specificity is unknown.

Notes on the study in general: HPV-specific T cells were functionally defined from only a couple of HPV16-positive patients.

Here immunoSEQ multiplex PCR was the method, and the copy in TCRdb shows in-frame clones only, minus some. The sample includes some 22,000 clones, about 90% of them seen just once. This CDR3 comprises 15 residues. Germline V gene lookup returns CDR1 MGHDK and CDR2 SYGVNS. V was shortened by 0 bases and J by 0 bases, with 6 bases between the two germline ends. Over chemoradiotherapy, repertoires were sampled more than once. The TCR originated in a human donor with HPV-associated anogenital cancer. The gene calls are TRBV25-1 and TRBJ2-1; D call uncertain. Sequencing used blood, obtained from a patient who underwent chemoradiotherapy. As DNA, the CDR3 is TGTGCCAGCAGTGAATACAGGAGCTCCTACAATGAGCAGTTCTTC. Protein: CASSEYRSSYNEQFF.